This T cell receptor beta chain stems from a study of cytotoxic CD8 clonotypes in ibrutinib-treated CLL. The data were produced by immunoSEQ multiplex PCR, yet TCRdb's version contains in-frame clones alone and is incomplete. Among more than 110,000 clones listed, more than 85% were seen once. The material was PBMCs, obtained after 12 months of ibrutinib treatment. The sequence was collected from a human donor with chronic lymphocytic leukemia.

For the CDR3, the DNA is TGTGCCAGCGGTCTCAAAGGTGAGCAGTTCTTC. Translated: CASGLKGEQFF. V is TRBV28 and J is TRBJ2-1; D call uncertain. This CDR3 has 11 residues. CDR1 and CDR2 (germline): MDHEN, SYDVKM. V lost 8 bases, J lost 9 bases, and 11 bases lay in between.